Given below is one TCR beta chain in context. This record comes from a study of blood T cell repertoires in COVID-19. Profiled with immunoSEQ multiplex PCR; TCRdb holds only in-frame clones, not every one. The sample lists approximately 160,000 clones, roughly four fifths occurring once. The sequencing sample was made of peripheral blood. The sequence was obtained from a man aged 65 to 85 who had recovered from COVID-19.

CDR3 residues: CASSLNQPQHF. For the CDR3, the DNA is TGTGCCAGCAGCCTTAATCAGCCCCAGCATTTT. The chain joins TRBV28 to TRBJ1-5; D remains ambiguous. V was shortened by 6 bases and J by 4 bases, with 4 bases between the two germline ends. This CDR3 region has 11 residues. Germline values: CDR1 MDHEN, CDR2 SYDVKM.